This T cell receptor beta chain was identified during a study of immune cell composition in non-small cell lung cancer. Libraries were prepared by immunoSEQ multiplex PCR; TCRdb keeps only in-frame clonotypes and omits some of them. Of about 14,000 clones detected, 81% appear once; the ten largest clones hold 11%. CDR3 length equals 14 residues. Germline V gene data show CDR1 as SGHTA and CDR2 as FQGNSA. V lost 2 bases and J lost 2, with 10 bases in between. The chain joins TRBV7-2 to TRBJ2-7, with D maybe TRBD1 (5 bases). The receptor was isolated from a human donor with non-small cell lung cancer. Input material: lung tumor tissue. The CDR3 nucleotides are TGTGCCAGCAGCTTATTTCAGGGTCCCTACGAGCAGTACTTC. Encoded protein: CASSLFQGPYEQYF.